This T cell receptor (beta chain) is drawn from a study of T cell clonality in common variable immunodeficiency. Study-wide points: Patient heterogeneity in the CVID cohort limited correlations between repertoire features and clinical complications. Shared TCRbeta clones were fewer between CVID subjects than controls. CVID subjects had higher TCRbeta clonality than healthy controls, most marked in about a third.

In germline, CDR1 is SGHRS, CDR2 YFSETQ. The CDR3 runs 14 residues. Between the trimmed V and J ends, which lost 0 bases and 7 bases, there was a span of 11 bases. Libraries were prepared by immunoSEQ multiplex PCR; TCRdb keeps only in-frame clonotypes and omits some of them. The profile covers more than 55,000 clones, none occurring a single time. The sample holds many counts of this clone. Its specificity is unknown. The CDR3 goes on 3 residues after the read ends, and that part is filled in from the germline J gene. The sequenced material came from peripheral blood mononuclear cells. The receptor's source is a person aged 18 to 69 in good health. The chain combines TRBV5-1 with TRBJ2-1; D is possibly TRBD2 (6 bases). CDR3 DNA (partial): TGCGCCAGCAGCTTGGATCCTAGCGATAATGAG. Amino acids: CASSLDPSDNE. The full CDR3 sequence reads CASSLDPSDNEQFF. Together with reference TRBV5-1 and TRBJ2-1, the CDR3 gives the full variable domain: KAGVTQTPRYLIKTRGQQVTLSCSPISGHRSVSWYQQTPGQGLQFLFEYFSETQRNKGNFPGRFSGRQFSNSRSEMNVSTLELGDSALYLCASSLDPSDNEQFFGPGTRLTVL.